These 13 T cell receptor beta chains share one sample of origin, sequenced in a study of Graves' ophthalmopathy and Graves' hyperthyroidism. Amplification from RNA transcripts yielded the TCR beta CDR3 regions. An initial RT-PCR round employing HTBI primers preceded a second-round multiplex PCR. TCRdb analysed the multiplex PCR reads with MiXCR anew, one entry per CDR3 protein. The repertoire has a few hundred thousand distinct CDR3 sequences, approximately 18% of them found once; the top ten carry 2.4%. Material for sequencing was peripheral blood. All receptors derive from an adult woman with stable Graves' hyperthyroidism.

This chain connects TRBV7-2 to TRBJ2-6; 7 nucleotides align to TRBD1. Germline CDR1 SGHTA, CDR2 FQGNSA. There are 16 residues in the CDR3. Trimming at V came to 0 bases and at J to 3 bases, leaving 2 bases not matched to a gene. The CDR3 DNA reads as TGTGCCAGCAGCTTAGCGACAGGGTTTGGGGCCAACGTCCTGACTTTC. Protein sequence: CASSLATGFGANVLTF. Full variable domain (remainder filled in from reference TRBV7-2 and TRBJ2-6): GAGVSQSPSNKVTEKGKDVELRCDPISGHTALYWYRQSLGQGLEFLIYFQGNSAPDKSGLPSDRFSAERTGGSVSTLTIQRTQQEDSAVYLCASSLATGFGANVLTFGAGSRLTVL.

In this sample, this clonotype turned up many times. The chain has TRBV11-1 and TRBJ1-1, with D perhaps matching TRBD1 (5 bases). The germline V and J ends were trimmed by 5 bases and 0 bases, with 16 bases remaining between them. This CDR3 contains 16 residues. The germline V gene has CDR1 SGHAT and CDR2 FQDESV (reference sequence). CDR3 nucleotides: TGTGCCAGCAGCCCTAGATCTGGGGGTTTGAACACTGAAGCTTTCTTT. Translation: CASSPRSGGLNTEAFF.

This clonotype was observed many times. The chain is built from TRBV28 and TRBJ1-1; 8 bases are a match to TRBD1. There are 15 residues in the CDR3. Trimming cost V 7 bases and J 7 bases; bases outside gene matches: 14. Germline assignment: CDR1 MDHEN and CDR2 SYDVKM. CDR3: CASTSTGGPGREAFF. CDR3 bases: TGTGCCAGCACCTCCACAGGGGGTCCAGGGCGTGAAGCTTTCTTT.

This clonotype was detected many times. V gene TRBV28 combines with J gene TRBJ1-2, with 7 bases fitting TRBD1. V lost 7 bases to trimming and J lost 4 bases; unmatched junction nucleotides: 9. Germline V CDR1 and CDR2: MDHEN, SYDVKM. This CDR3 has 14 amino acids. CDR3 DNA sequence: TGTGCCAGCAAATCGCAGGGGGGAGGCTATGGCTACACCTTC. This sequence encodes CASKSQGGGYGYTF.

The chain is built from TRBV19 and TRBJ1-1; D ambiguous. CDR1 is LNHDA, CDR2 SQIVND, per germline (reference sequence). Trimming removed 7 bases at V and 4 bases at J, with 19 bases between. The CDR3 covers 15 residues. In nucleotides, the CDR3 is TGTGCCAGTAACTGGAAGTGGGATGGGAGCACTGAAGCTTTCTTT. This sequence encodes CASNWKWDGSTEAFF.

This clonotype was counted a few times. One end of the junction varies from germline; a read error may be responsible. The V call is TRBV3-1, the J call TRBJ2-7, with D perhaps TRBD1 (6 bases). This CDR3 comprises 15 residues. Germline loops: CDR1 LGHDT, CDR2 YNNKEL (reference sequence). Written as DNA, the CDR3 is TGTGCCAGCAGCCATCCGGGACACGGATCCTGCGAGCAGTACTTC. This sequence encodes CASSHPGHGSCEQYF.

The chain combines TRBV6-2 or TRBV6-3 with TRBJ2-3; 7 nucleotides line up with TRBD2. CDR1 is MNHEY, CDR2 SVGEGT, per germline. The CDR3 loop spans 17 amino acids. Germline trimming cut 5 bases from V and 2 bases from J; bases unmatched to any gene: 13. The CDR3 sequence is CASSPPSGRDLTDTQYF. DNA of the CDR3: TGTGCCAGCAGTCCGCCCTCGGGGAGGGACCTCACAGATACGCAGTATTTT.

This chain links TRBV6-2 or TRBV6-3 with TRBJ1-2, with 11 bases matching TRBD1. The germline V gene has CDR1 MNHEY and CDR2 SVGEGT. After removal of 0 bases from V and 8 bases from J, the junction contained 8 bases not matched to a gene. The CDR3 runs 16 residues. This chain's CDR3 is CASSYSTGQGAQGYTF. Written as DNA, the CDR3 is TGTGCCAGCAGTTACTCGACCGGACAGGGGGCGCAAGGCTACACCTTC.

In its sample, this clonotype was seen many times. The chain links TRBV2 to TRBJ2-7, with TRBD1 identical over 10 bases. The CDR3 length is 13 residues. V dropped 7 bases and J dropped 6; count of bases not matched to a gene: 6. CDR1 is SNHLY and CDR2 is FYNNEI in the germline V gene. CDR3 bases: TGTGCCAGCAACCGGGACAGGGGCAGCGAGCAGTACTTC. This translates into CASNRDRGSEQYF.

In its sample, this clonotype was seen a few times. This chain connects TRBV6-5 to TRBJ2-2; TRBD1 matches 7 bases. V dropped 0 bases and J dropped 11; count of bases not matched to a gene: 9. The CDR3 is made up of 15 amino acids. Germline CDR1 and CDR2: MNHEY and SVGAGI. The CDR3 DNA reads TGTGCCAGCAGTTACTCTAGTGGGATAGGGGGCGAGCTGTTTTTT. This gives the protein CASSYSSGIGGELFF.

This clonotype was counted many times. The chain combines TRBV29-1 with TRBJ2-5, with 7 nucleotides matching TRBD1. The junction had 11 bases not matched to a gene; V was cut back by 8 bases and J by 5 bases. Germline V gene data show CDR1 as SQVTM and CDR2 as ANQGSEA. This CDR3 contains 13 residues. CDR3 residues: CSKAYRGKETQYF. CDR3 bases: TGCAGCAAAGCCTACAGGGGCAAGGAGACCCAGTACTTC.

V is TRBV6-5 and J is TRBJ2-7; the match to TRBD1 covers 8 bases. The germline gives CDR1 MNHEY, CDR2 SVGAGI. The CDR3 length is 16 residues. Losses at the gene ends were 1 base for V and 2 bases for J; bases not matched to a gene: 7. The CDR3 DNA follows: TGTGCCAGCAGTTACTTATCGTGGGACAGGACCTACGAGCAGTACTTC. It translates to CASSYLSWDRTYEQYF.

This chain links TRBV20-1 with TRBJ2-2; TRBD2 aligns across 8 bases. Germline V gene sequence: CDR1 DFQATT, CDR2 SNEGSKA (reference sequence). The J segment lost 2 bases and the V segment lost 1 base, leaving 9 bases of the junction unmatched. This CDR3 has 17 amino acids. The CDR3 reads CSARGTLSGSNTGELFF. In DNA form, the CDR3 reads TGCAGTGCTAGAGGAACGTTAAGCGGGAGTAACACCGGGGAGCTGTTTTTT.